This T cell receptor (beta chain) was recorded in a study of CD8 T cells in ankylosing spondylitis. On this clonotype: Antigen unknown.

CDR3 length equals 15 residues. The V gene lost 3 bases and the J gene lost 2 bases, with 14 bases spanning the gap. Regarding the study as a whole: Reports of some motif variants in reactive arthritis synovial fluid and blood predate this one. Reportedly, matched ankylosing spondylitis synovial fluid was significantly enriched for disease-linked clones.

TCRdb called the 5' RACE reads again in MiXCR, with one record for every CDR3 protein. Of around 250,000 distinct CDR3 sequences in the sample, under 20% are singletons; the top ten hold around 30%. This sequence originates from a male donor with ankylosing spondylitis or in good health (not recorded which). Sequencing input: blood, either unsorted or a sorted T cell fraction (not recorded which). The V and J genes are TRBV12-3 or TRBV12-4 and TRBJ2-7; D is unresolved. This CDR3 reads CASSFGPTLPYEQYF. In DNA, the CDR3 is TGTGCCAGCAGTTTCGGACCAACCTTACCCTACGAGCAGTACTTC.